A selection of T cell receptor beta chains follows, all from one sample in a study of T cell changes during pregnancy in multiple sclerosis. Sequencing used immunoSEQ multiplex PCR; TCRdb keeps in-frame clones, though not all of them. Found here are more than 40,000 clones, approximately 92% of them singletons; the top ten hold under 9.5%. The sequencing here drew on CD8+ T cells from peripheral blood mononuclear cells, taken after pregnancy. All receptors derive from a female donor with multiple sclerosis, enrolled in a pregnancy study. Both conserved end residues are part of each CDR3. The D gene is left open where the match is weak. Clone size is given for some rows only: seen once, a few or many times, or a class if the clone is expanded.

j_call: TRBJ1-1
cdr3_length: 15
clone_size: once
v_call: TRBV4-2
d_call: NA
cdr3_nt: TGTGCCAGCAGCCAGGGATGGGGTGGCGGGACTGAAGCTTTCTTT
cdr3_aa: CASSQGWGGGTEAFF

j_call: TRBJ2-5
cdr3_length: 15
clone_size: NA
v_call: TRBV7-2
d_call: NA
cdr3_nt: TGTGCCAGCACCCCATATGTACTAGGTCAAGAGACCCAGTACTTC
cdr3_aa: CASTPYVLGQETQYF

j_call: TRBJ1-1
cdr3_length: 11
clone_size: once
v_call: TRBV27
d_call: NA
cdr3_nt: TGTGCCAGCAGCCGCGGGCCTGAAGCTTTCTTT
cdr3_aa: CASSRGPEAFF

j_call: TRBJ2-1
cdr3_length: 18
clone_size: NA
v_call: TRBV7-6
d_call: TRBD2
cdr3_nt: TGTGCCAGCAGCCCTCGGGGCGGGGGGCCGGGATTATACAATGAGCAGTTCTTC
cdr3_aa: CASSPRGGGPGLYNEQFF

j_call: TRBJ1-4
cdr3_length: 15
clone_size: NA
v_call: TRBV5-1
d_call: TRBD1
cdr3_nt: TGCGCCAGCAGCCATGGACAGGGGAAACGAGAAAAACTGTTTTTT
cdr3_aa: CASSHGQGKREKLFF

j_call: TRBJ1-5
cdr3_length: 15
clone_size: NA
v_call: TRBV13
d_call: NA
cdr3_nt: TGTGCCAGCAGCTTAGGAGCTGTCGGCAATCAGCCCCAGCATTTT
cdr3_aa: CASSLGAVGNQPQHF

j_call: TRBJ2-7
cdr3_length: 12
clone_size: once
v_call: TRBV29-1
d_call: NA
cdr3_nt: TGCAGCGTTGAGGAGAGGGACTACGAGCAGTACTTC
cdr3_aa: CSVEERDYEQYF

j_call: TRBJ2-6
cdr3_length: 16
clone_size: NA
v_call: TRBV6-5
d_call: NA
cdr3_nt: TGTGCCAGCAGTTTCGAGGCCGTCTCTGGGGCCAACGTCCTGACTTTC
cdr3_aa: CASSFEAVSGANVLTF

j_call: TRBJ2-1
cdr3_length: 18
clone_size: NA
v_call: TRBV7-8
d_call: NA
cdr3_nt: TGTGCCAGCAGCTTAGCCCCCCTGTCAGGGATGGGGTACAATGAGCAGTTCTTC
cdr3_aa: CASSLAPLSGMGYNEQFF

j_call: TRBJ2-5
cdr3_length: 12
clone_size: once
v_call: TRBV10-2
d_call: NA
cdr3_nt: TGCGCCAGCAGTGGACAGGAAGAGACCCAGTACTTC
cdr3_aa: CASSGQEETQYF

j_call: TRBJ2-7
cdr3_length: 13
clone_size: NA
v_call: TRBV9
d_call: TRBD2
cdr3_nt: TGTGCCAGCAGCTTGGGACTAGCGGGCGAGCAGTACTTC
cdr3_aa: CASSLGLAGEQYF

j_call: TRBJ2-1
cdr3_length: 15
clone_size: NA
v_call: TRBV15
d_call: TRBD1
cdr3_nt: TGTGCCACCAGCAGAGCGGGACAGGGGACAAATGAGCAGTTCTTC
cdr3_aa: CATSRAGQGTNEQFF

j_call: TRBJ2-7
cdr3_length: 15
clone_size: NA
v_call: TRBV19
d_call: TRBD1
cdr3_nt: TGTGCCAGTAGCGAAGTACAGGGGGGCCCCTACGAGCAGTACTTC
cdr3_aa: CASSEVQGGPYEQYF

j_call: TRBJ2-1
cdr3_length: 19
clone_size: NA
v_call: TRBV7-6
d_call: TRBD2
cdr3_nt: TGTGCCAGCAGCTTGCCCCGCGAGACTAGCGGGAGTCACTACAATGAGCAGTTCTTC
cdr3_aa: CASSLPRETSGSHYNEQFF

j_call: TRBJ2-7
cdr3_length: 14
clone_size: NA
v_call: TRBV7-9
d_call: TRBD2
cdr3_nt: TGTGCCAGCAGCCCCAGCGGGGGGTTCTACGAGCAGTACTTC
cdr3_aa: CASSPSGGFYEQYF

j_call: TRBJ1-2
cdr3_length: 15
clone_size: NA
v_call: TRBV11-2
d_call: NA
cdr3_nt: TGTGCCAGCAGCTTAGGGTGGACAGACCCCTATGGCTACACCTTC
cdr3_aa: CASSLGWTDPYGYTF

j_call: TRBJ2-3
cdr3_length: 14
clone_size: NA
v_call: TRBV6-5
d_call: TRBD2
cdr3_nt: TGTGCCAGCAGTTTCGGGACTAGCAGCAATACGCAGTATTTT
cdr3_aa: CASSFGTSSNTQYF

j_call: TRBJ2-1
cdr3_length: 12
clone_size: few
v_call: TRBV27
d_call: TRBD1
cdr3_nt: TGTGCCAGCAGTCTGACAGGGAATGAGCAGTTCTTC
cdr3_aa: CASSLTGNEQFF

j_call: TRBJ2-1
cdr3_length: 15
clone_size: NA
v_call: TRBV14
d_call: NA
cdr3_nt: TGTGCCAGCAGCCAAGGACTTACCGCCTACAATGAGCAGTTCTTC
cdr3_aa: CASSQGLTAYNEQFF

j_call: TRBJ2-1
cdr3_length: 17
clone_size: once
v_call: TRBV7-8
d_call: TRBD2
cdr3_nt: TGTGCCAGCAGCTTAGTCACGGGGGGTGACCCATACAATGAGCAGTTCTTC
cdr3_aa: CASSLVTGGDPYNEQFF

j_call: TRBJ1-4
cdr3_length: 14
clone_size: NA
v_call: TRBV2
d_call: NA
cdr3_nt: TGTGCCAGCAGTGTTCCAGCAACTAATGAAAAACTGTTTTTT
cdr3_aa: CASSVPATNEKLFF

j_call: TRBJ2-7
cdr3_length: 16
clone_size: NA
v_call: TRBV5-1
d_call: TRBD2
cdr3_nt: TGCGCCAGCAGCTCCTATAGCGGGAGTACGGTCGCCGAGCAGTACTTC
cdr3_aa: CASSSYSGSTVAEQYF

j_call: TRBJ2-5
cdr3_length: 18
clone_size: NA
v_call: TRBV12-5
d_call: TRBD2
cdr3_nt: TGTGCTAGTGGTTGGATGACTAGCGGGGGGGTCAACGGAGAGACCCAGTACTTC
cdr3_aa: CASGWMTSGGVNGETQYF

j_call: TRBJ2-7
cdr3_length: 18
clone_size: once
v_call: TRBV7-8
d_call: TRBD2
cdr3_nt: TGTGCCAGCAGTCCCGGGGTAGCGGGAGGTTTATTCACCTACGAGCAGTACTTC
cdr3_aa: CASSPGVAGGLFTYEQYF

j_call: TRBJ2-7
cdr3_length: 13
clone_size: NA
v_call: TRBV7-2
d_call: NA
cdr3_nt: TGTGCCAGCAGCTCCGGACAGACCTACGAGCAGTACTTC
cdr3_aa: CASSSGQTYEQYF

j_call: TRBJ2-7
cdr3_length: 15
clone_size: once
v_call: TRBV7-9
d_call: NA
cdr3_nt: TGTGCCAGCAGTCACAGGGACCGTAGGGGGTACGAGCAGTACTTC
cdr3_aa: CASSHRDRRGYEQYF

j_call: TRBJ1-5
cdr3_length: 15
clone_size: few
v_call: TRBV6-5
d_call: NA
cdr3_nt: TGTGCCAGCAGGCCTAGCCACAGTAGCAATCAGCCCCAGCATTTT
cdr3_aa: CASRPSHSSNQPQHF

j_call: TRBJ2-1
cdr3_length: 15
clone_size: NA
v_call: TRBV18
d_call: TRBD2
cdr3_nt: TGTGCCAGCTCACCGGGGCTAGCGGGAAAGGATGAGCAGTTCTTC
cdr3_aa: CASSPGLAGKDEQFF

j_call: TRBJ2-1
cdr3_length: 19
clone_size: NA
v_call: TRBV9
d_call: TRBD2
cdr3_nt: TGTGCCAGCAGCGCCACTGAAACGTACCTAGCGGGGAGGTACAATGAGCAGTTCTTC
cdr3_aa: CASSATETYLAGRYNEQFF

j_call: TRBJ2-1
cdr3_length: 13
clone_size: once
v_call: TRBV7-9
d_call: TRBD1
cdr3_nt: TGTGCCAGCAGCTTCGGGACAGGCAATGAGCAGTTCTTC
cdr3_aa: CASSFGTGNEQFF

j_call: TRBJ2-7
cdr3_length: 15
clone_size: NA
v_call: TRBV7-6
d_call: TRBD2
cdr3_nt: TGTGCCAGCAGCTTGACGACTAGCGGAGCCTACGAGCAGTACTTC
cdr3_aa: CASSLTTSGAYEQYF

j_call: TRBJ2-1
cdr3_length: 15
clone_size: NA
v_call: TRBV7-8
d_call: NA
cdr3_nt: TGTGCCAGCAGCCAGGACATAGTGTCCTACAATGAGCAGTTCTTC
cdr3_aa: CASSQDIVSYNEQFF

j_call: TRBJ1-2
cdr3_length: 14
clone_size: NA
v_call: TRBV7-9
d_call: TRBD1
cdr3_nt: TGTGCCAGCACCCGAGAGGACAGGGTTAAAGGCTACACCTTC
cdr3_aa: CASTREDRVKGYTF

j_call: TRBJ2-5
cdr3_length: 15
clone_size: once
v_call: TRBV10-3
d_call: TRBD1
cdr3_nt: TGTGCCATCAGTGATCAATCAGGGGGCACGGAGACCCAGTACTTC
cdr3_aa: CAISDQSGGTETQYF

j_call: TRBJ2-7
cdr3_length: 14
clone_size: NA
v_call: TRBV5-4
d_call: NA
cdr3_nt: TGTGCCAGCAGCTCTGGGACAACAAGCTACGAGCAGTACTTC
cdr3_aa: CASSSGTTSYEQYF

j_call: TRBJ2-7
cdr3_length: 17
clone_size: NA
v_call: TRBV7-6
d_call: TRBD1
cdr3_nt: TGTGCCAGCAGCTTAGCCGCCGGACAGGGGGCCTACTACGAGCAGTACTTC
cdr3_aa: CASSLAAGQGAYYEQYF

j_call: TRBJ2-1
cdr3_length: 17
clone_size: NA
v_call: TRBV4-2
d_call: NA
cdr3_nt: TGTGCCAGCAGCCAAGATGGTAGCGGAACCTTCCGAGGTGAGCAGTTCTTC
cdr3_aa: CASSQDGSGTFRGEQFF

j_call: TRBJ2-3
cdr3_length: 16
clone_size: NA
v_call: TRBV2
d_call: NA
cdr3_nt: TGTGCCAGCAGTGTACAGAATACATCCTACACAGATACGCAGTATTTT
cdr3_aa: CASSVQNTSYTDTQYF

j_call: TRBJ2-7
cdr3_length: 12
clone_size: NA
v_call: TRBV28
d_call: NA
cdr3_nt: TGTGCCAGCACCCGAGCGAGCAACGAGCAGTACTTC
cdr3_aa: CASTRASNEQYF

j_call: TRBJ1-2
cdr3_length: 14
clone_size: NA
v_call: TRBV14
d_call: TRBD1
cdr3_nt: TGTGCCAGCAGCGAGATTGGGACAGGGGACGGCTACACCTTC
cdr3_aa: CASSEIGTGDGYTF

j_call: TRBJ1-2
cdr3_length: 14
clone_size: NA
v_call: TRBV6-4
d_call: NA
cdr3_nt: TGTGCCAGCAGGGGGGGAGGCAGGGTGTGTGGCTACACCTTC
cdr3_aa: CASRGGGRVCGYTF

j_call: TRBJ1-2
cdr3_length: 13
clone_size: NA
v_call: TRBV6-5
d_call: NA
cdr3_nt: TGTGCCAGCAGTTACGGGAGGGGATATGGCTACACCTTC
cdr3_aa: CASSYGRGYGYTF

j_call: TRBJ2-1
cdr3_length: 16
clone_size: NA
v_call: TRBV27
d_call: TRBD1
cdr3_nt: TGTGCCAGCAGTGGCCGCCGGGACAGTCTAAGGGGTGAGCAGTTCTTC
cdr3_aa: CASSGRRDSLRGEQFF

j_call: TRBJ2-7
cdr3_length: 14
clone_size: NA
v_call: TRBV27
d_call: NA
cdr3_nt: TGTGCCAGCAGTTTATCCAGGGGTTCCTACGAGCAGTACTTC
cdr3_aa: CASSLSRGSYEQYF

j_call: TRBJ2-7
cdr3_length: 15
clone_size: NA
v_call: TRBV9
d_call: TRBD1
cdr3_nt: TGTGCCAGCAGCGTAGGGACAGGGGCCGCCTACGAGCAGTACTTC
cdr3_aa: CASSVGTGAAYEQYF

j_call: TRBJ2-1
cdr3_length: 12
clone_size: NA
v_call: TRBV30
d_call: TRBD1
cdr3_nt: TGTGCCTGGGACAGGGGGCTTAATGAGCAGTTCTTC
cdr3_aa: CAWDRGLNEQFF

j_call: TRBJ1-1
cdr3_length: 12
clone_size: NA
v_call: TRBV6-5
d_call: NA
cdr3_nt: TGTGCCAGCATGGGGGGGAACACTGAAGCTTTCTTT
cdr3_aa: CASMGGNTEAFF

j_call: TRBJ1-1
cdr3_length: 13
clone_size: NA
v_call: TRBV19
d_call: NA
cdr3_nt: TGTGCCAGTAGTATACAGGGGAACACTGAAGCTTTCTTT
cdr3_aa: CASSIQGNTEAFF